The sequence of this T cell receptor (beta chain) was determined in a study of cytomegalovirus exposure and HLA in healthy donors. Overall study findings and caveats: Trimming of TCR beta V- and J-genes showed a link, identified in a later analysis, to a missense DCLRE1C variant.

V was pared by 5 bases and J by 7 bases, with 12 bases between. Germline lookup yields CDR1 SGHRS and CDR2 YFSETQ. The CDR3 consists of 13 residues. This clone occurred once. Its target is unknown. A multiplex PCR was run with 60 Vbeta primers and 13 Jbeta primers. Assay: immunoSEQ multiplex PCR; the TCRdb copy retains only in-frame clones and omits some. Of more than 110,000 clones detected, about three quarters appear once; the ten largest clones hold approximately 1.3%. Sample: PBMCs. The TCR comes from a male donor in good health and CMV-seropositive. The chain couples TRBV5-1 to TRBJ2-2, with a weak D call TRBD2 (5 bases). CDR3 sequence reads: CASREGPGGELFF. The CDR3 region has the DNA TGCGCCAGCAGAGAGGGTCCGGGCGGGGAGCTGTTTTTT.